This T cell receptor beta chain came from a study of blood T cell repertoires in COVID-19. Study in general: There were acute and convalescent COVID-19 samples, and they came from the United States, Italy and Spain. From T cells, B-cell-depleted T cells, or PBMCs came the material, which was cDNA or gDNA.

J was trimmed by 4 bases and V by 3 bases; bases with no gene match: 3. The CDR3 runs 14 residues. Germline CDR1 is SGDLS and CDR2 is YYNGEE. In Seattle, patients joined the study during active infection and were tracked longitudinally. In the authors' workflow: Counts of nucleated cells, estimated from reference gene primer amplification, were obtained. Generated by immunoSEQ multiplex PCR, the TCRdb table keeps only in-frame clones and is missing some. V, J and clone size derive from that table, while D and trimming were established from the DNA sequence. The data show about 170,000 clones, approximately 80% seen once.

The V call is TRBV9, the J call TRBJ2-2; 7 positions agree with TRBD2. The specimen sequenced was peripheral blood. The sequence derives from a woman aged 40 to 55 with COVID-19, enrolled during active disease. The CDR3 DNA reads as TGTGCCAGCAGCGCACTAGCGAGCACCGGGGAGCTGTTTTTT. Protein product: CASSALASTGELFF.